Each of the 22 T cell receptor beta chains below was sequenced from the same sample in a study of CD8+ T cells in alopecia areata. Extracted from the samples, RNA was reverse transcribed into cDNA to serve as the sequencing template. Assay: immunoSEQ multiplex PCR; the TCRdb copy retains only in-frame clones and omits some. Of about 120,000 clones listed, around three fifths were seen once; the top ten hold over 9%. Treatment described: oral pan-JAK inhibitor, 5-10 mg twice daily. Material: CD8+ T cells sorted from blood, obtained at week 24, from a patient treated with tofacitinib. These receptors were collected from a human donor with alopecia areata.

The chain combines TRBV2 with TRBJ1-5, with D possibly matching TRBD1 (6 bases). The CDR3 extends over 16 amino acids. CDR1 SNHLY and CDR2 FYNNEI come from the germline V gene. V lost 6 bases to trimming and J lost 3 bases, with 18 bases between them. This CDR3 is CASRGSGVISNQPQHF. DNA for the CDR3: TGTGCCAGCAGGGGTTCAGGGGTAATCTCCAATCAGCCCCAGCATTTT.

CDR3 in DNA: TGTGCCAGCAGCGCGGACAGATCCTCTGGCTACACCTTC. Its protein product is CASSADRSSGYTF. The rearrangement uses TRBV9 and TRBJ1-2; tentatively, D is TRBD1 (6 bases). The CDR3 has 13 residues. V gave up 3 bases and J gave up 7 bases, with 13 bases separating them. From germline, CDR1 is SGDLS and CDR2 YYNGEE. Full variable domain (missing parts from reference TRBV9 and TRBJ1-2): DSGVTQTPKHLITATGQRVTLRCSPRSGDLSVYWYQQSLDQGLQFLIQYYNGEERAKGNILERFSAQQFPDLHSELNLSSLELGDSALYFCASSADRSSGYTFGSGTRLTVV.

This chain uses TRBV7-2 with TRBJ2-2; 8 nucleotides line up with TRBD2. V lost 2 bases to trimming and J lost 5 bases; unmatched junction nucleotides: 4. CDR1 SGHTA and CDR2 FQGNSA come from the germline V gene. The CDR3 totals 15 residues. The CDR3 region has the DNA TGTGCCAGCAGCTTATCTGTAGCGGGGACCGGGGAGCTGTTTTTT. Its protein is CASSLSVAGTGELFF.

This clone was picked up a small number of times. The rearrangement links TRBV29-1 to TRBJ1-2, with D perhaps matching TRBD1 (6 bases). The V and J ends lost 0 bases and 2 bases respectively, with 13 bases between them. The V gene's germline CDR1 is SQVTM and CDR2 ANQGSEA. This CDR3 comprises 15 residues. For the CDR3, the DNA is TGCAGCGTTGAAGATTGGGGGCAGTCGAACTATGGCTACACCTTC. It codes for CSVEDWGQSNYGYTF.

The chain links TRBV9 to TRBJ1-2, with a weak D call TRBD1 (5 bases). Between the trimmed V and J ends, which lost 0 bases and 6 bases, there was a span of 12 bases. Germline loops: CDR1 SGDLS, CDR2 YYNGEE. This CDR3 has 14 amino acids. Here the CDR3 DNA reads TGTGCCAGCAGCGTAGCTCTGAGGGGCGATGGCTACACCTTC. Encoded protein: CASSVALRGDGYTF.

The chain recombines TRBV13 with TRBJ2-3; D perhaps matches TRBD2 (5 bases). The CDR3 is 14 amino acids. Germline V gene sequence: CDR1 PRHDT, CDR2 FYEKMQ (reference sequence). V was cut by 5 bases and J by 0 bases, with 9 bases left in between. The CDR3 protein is CASSPGGSTDTQYF. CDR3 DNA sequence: TGTGCCAGCAGCCCCGGAGGTAGCACAGATACGCAGTATTTT.

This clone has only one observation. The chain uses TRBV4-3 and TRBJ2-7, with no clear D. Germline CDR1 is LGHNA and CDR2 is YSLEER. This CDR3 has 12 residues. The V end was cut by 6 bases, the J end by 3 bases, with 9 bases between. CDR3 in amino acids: CASSLDGYEQYF. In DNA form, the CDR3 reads TGCGCCAGCAGTCTTGACGGCTACGAGCAGTACTTC.

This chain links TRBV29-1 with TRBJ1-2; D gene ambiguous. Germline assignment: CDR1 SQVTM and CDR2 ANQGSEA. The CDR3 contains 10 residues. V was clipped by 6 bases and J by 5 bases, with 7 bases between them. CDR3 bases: TGCAGCGTATCGGAGTATGGCTACACCTTC. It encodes CSVSEYGYTF.

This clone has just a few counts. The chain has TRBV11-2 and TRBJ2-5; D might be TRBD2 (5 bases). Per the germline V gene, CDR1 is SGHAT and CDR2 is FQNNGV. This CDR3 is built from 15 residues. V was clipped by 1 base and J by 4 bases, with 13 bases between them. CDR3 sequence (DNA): TGTGCCAGCAGCTTAGTTCCGGGGAGACGAGAGACCCAGTACTTC. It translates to CASSLVPGRRETQYF.

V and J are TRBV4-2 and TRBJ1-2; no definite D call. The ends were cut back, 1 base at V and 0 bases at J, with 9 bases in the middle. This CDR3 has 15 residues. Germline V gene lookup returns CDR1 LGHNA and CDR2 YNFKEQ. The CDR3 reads CASSQVDNSNYGYTF. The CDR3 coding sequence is TGTGCCAGCAGCCAAGTTGACAATTCTAACTATGGCTACACCTTC.

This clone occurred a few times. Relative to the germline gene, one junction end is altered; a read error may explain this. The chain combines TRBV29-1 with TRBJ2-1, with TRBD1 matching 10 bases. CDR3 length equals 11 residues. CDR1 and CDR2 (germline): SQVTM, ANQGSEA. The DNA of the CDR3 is TGCAGCGGCCTGACAGGGGGCGGTCTGATCTTC. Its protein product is CSGLTGGGLIF.

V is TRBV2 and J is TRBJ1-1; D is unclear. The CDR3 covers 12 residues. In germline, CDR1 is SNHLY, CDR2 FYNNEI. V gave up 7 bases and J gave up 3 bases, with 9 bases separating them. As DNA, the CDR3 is TGTGCCAGCAACTGGGCGGACACTGAAGCTTTCTTT. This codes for CASNWADTEAFF. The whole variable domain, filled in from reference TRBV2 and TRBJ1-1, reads EPEVTQTPSHQVTQMGQEVILRCVPISNHLYFYWYRQILGQKVEFLVSFYNNEISEKSEIFDDQFSVERPDGSNFTLKIRSTKLEDSAMYFCASNWADTEAFFGQGTRLTVV.

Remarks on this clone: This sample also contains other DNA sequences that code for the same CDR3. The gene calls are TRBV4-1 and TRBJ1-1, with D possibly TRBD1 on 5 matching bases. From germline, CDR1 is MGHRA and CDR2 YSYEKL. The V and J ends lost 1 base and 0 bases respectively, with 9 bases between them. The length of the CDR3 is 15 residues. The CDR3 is CASSQAGTVNTEAFF. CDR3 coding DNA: TGCGCCAGCAGCCAAGCCGGGACTGTGAACACTGAAGCTTTCTTT.

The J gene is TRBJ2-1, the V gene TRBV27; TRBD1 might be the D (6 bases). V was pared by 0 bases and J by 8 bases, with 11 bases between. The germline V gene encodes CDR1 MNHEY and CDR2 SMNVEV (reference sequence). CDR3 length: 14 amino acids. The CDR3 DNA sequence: TGTGCCAGCAGTTTATCCACAGGGTTGGATGAGCAGTTCTTC. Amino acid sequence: CASSLSTGLDEQFF.

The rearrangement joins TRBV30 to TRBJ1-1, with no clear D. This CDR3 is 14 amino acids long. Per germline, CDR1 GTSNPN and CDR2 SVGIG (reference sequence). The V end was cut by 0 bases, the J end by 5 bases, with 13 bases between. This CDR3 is CAWSVREGWTEAFF. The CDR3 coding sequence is TGTGCCTGGAGTGTACGAGAAGGTTGGACTGAAGCTTTCTTT.

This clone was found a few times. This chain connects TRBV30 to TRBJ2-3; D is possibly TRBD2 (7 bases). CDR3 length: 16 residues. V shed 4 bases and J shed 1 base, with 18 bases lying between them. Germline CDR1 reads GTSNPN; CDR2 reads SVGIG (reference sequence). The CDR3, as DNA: TGTGCCTGGATACTCGTAGGCGGGGGCGGCACAGATACGCAGTATTTT. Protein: CAWILVGGGGTDTQYF.

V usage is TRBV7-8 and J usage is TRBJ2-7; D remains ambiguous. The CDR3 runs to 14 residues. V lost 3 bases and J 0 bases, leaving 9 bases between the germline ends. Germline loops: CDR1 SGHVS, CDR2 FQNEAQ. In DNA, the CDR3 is TGTGCCAGCAGCTTGGACGTCGGCTCCTACGAGCAGTACTTC. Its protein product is CASSLDVGSYEQYF.

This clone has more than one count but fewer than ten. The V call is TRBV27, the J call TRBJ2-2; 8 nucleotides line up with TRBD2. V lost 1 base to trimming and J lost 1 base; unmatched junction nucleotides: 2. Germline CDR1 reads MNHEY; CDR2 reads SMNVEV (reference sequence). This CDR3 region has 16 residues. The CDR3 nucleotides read TGTGCCAGCAGTTTATGGCTAGCGGGGAACACCGGGGAGCTGTTTTTT. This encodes CASSLWLAGNTGELFF.

The CDR3 sequence: CASSSDRGQINSPLHF. The CDR3 DNA reads TGTGCCAGCAGCTCGGACAGGGGCCAAATAAATTCACCCCTCCACTTT. The rearrangement uses TRBV13 and TRBJ1-6; TRBD1 aligns across 9 bases. Germline V CDR1 and CDR2: PRHDT, FYEKMQ (reference sequence). V was clipped by 4 bases and J by 7 bases; unmatched bases: 8. The CDR3 covers 16 residues.

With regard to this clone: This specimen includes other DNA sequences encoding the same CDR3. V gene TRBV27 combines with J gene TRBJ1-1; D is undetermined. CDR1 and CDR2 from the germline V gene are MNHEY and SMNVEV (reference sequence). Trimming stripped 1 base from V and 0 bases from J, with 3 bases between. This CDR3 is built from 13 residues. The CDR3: CASSLLVNTEAFF. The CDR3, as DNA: TGTGCCAGCAGTTTATTAGTGAACACTGAAGCTTTCTTT.

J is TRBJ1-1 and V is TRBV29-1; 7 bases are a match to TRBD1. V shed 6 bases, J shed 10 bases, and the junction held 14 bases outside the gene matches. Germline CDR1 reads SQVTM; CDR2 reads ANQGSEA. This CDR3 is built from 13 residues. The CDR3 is CSVLPDRAAGAFF. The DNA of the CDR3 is TGCAGCGTCCTCCCCGACAGGGCGGCGGGAGCTTTCTTT.

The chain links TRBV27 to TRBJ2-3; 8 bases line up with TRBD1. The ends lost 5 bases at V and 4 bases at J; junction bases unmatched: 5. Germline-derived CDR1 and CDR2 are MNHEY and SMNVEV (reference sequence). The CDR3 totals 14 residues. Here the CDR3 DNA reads TGTGCCAGCAGTACGACAGGGGATGCAGATACGCAGTATTTT. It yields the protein CASSTTGDADTQYF.